This T cell receptor (beta chain) was captured in a study of OX40 agonist ivuxolimab in advanced cancers. Study context: Patients got intravenous ivuxolimab at 0.01 to 10 mg/kg every 2 weeks. Partial responses occurred in three patients (one hepatocellular carcinoma, two cutaneous melanoma).

Study outcomes and limitations: Partial responders receiving 0.1-3.0 mg/kg showed among the lowest clonal expansion.

Concerning this clone: Its matching antigen is unknown.

V lost 2 bases, J lost 4 bases, and 6 bases lay in between. Germline V CDR1 and CDR2: SQVTM, ANQGSEA. This CDR3 is 12 amino acids long. The method was immunoSEQ multiplex PCR; TCRdb's version includes in-frame clones alone and lacks a portion of them. The table lists about 31,000 clones, over 80% of them singletons. J is TRBJ1-3 and V is TRBV29-1, with unresolved D. This specimen was CD4+ or CD8+ T cells sorted from blood, taken in a trial of the OX40 agonist ivuxolimab. The TCR sequence derives from an adult with an advanced solid tumor such as melanoma, head and neck, liver or kidney cancer. The CDR3 nucleotides read TGCAGCGTTGAAATCGCGGGAAACACCATATATTTT. This encodes CSVEIAGNTIYF.